Listed below are T cell receptor beta chains from one sample, sequenced in a study of blood T cells in healthy people across ages. TCRdb recomputed calls from the 5' RACE reads with MiXCR, one row per CDR3 protein. The table shows 750,000 to 950,000 distinct CDR3 sequences, with approximately 32% occurring only once. The sample also formed part of further work on T cells of mothers and their children.

The sample consisted of blood. These receptor sequences come from a middle-aged woman in good health. Each CDR3 is given with its conserved first and last residue. D genes are given only for firm matches. Clone size is shown for a subset of rows, as once, few, many or a class of expanded clone.

>TRBV6-2/TRBV6-3|TRBJ1-1|TRBD1|few
CASIRGTDLLPPMNTEAFF
TGTGCCAGCATCCGGGGGACAGACCTTCTCCCCCCCATGAACACTGAAGCTTTCTTT
>TRBV20-1|TRBJ2-7|TRBD1|many
CSALGTAPYEQYF
TGCAGTGCTCTGGGGACAGCCCCTTACGAGCAGTACTTC
>TRBV2|TRBJ2-1|TRBD2|.
CATFRSSGGSYNEQFF
TGTGCCACCTTTCGGAGTAGCGGGGGGTCGTACAATGAGCAGTTCTTC
>TRBV6-5|TRBJ2-7|.|.
CASSYSRRGEYEQYF
TGTGCCAGCAGTTACTCGAGGCGAGGGGAGTACGAGCAGTACTTC
>TRBV4-3|TRBJ1-6|.|many
CASSQGNSPLHF
TGCGCCAGCAGCCAAGGGAATTCACCCCTCCACTTT
>TRBV7-9|TRBJ2-6|.|.
CASSSFGQPGANVRTF
TGTGCCAGCAGCTCATTTGGACAACCTGGGGCCAACGTCCGGACTTTC
>TRBV11-2|TRBJ2-4|.|many
CASSFLVAKNIQYF
TGTGCCAGCAGCTTCTTGGTCGCCAAAAACATTCAGTACTTC
>TRBV29-1|TRBJ2-2|.|.
CSVELTGWAGELFF
TGCAGCGTTGAATTGACAGGCTGGGCCGGGGAGCTGTTTTTT
>TRBV5-1|TRBJ2-3|.|.
CASSGFTTSTDTQYF
TGCGCCAGCAGCGGGTTTACTACAAGCACAGATACGCAGTATTTT
>TRBV12-3/TRBV12-4|TRBJ2-2|.|.
CASSLRAGTAGELFF
TGTGCCAGCAGTTTGAGAGCGGGTACGGCCGGGGAGCTGTTTTTT
>TRBV7-2|TRBJ1-2|TRBD1|.
CASSRRTGDNYGYTF
TGTGCCAGCAGCCGCCGGACAGGGGACAATTATGGCTACACCTTC
>TRBV7-8|TRBJ2-1|TRBD2|.
CASSWGSGGANEQFF
TGTGCCAGCAGCTGGGGGAGCGGGGGGGCCAATGAGCAGTTCTTC
>TRBV12-3/TRBV12-4|TRBJ1-2|.|many
CASTTLTAGATNYGYTF
TGTGCCAGCACAACCCTCACGGCAGGAGCCACAAACTATGGCTACACCTTC
>TRBV5-1|TRBJ1-3|.|.
CASSLGTAGHTIYF
TGCGCCAGCAGCTTGGGGACAGCCGGACACACCATATATTTT
>TRBV10-3|TRBJ2-5|TRBD2|few
CAISPGLASGSLQETQYF
TGTGCCATCAGTCCGGGACTAGCGAGCGGGAGCTTACAAGAGACCCAGTACTTC
>TRBV5-5|TRBJ2-1|TRBD2|few
CASSLQAGSNEQFF
TGTGCCAGCAGCTTGCAAGCGGGGTCCAATGAGCAGTTCTTC
>TRBV12-3/TRBV12-4|TRBJ2-1|TRBD2|once
CASSLAGGGHEQFF
TGTGCCAGCAGTTTAGCGGGGGGGGGACATGAGCAGTTCTTC
>TRBV24-1|TRBJ2-1|.|.
CATSDLVPGTASYNEQFF
TGTGCCACCAGTGATTTAGTCCCCGGGACGGCCTCCTACAATGAGCAGTTCTTC
>TRBV20-1|TRBJ1-5|.|.
CSASGRISNQPQHF
TGCAGTGCTAGTGGCCGGATCAGCAATCAGCCCCAGCATTTT
>TRBV4-1|TRBJ2-7|.|.
CASSQEVDWYEQYF
TGCGCCAGCAGCCAAGAGGTCGACTGGTACGAGCAGTACTTC
>TRBV7-2|TRBJ1-5|.|.
CASSAAGVLVNQPQHF
TGTGCCAGCAGCGCTGCCGGGGTTCTAGTGAATCAGCCCCAGCATTTT
>TRBV7-2|TRBJ2-5|TRBD2|.
CASSPAGVETQYF
TGTGCCAGCAGCCCAGCGGGGGTGGAGACCCAGTACTTC
>TRBV10-3|TRBJ2-4|.|.
CAISEDRRTKNIQYF
TGTGCCATCAGTGAAGACAGGCGGACCAAAAACATTCAGTACTTC
>TRBV5-1|TRBJ2-3|.|few
CASPDTPRAQYF
TGCGCCAGCCCAGATACCCCACGGGCGCAGTATTTT
>TRBV2|TRBJ2-1|TRBD1|few
CASTRIPPDRGRRVGNEQFF
TGTGCCAGCACTAGAATCCCACCCGACAGGGGGCGACGTGTTGGTAATGAGCAGTTCTTC
>TRBV20-1|TRBJ2-5|.|.
CSARAGKEETQYF
TGCAGTGCTAGAGCGGGGAAAGAAGAGACCCAGTACTTC
>TRBV4-3|TRBJ1-2|.|.
CASSPKRGLDGCTF
TGCGCCAGCAGCCCAAAGCGGGGGTTAGATGGCTGCACCTTC
>TRBV28|TRBJ1-1|.|few
CASSLKGRVMTEAFF
TGTGCCAGCAGTTTAAAGGGCAGGGTAATGACTGAAGCTTTCTTT
>TRBV7-2|TRBJ2-5|TRBD1|few
CASSLVGQGKETQYF
TGTGCCAGCAGCTTAGTGGGACAGGGAAAAGAGACCCAGTACTTC
>TRBV10-3|TRBJ2-7|TRBD1|.
CAIRPGQGSYQQYF
TGTGCCATCAGACCGGGACAGGGCTCCTACCAGCAGTACTTC
>TRBV7-2|TRBJ2-1|.|many
CASSPERAAYNEQFF
TGTGCCAGCAGCCCGGAGCGGGCGGCCTACAATGAGCAGTTCTTC
>TRBV5-1|TRBJ2-3|TRBD1|many
CASSTDRGSADTQYF
TGCGCCAGCAGCACAGACAGGGGTAGCGCAGATACGCAGTATTTT
>TRBV11-2|TRBJ1-1|.|few
CASSLVRGPRNTEAFF
TGTGCCAGCAGCTTAGTTCGGGGGCCCCGGAACACTGAAGCTTTCTTT
>TRBV18|TRBJ1-1|.|.
CASSPGIVQGFEAFF
TGTGCCAGCTCACCGGGGATAGTGCAGGGGTTTGAAGCTTTCTTT
>TRBV20-1|TRBJ2-7|.|many
CSANRDSYEQYF
TGCAGTGCTAACAGGGACTCCTACGAGCAGTACTTC